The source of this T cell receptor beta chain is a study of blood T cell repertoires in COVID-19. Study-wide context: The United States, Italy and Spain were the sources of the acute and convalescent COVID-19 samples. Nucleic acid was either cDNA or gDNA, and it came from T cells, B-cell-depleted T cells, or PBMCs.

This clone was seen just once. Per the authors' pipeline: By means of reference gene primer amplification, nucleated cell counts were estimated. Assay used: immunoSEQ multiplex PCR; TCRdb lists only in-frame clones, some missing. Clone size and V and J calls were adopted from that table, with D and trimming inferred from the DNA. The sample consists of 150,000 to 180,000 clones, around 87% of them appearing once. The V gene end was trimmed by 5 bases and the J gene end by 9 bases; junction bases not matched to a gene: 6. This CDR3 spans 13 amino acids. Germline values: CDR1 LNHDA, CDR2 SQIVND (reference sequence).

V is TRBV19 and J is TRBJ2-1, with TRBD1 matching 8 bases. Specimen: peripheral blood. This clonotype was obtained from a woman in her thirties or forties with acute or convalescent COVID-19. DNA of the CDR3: TGTGCCAGTAGTCCCCAGGGGGCGTTTGAGCAGTTCTTC. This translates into CASSPQGAFEQFF.